Presented here are 29 T cell receptor beta chains from one specimen sequenced in a study of CD8+CD57+ T cells in acquired aplastic anemia. TCR beta VDJ and CDR3 profiling used genomic DNA as template. From the reads, TCRdb called clonotypes with MiXCR, one entry per CDR3 protein. The sample has roughly 86,000 distinct CDR3 sequences; under 50% are singletons. The sample comprised sorted CD4+, CD8+, or CD8+CD57+ T cells (not recorded which) from PBMCs. These receptors were collected from a human donor in good health, serving as a control.

This clonotype was counted ten times or more. The chain joins TRBV15 to TRBJ1-2; no firm D call. V was pared by 3 bases and J by 0 bases, with 11 bases between. The germline CDR1 and CDR2 sequences are LNHNV and YYDKDF (reference sequence). This CDR3 spans 15 amino acids. CDR3 sequence reads: CATSSITETNYGYTF. CDR3 in DNA: TGTGCCACCAGCAGTATTACAGAAACTAACTATGGCTACACCTTC.

This clonotype came up many times. The J gene is TRBJ2-7, the V gene TRBV24-1, with D perhaps TRBD2 (6 bases). The V end was cut by 3 bases, the J end by 4 bases, with 21 bases between. This CDR3 is built from 17 residues. CDR1 is KGHDR, CDR2 SFDVKD, per germline. CDR3 sequence: CATSDAGGGQHAYEQYF. DNA of the CDR3: TGTGCCACCAGTGATGCCGGGGGAGGCCAGCACGCTTACGAGCAGTACTTC.

V and J are TRBV19 and TRBJ2-7, with D unclear. This CDR3 is 15 amino acids long. The germline gives CDR1 LNHDA, CDR2 SQIVND (reference sequence). The germline V and J ends were trimmed by 1 base and 1 base, with 11 bases remaining between them. CDR3 in amino acids: CASSIAPGSSYEQYF. DNA of the CDR3: TGTGCCAGTAGTATAGCCCCAGGAAGTTCCTACGAGCAGTACTTC.

V usage is TRBV6-1 and J usage is TRBJ2-3; D uncertain. Germline loops: CDR1 MNHNS, CDR2 SASEGT. Deletions cut 4 bases from V and 6 bases from J, with 14 bases between. The CDR3 extends over 14 amino acids. The CDR3 loop reads CASSVQIRSDTQYF. The CDR3 coding sequence is TGTGCCAGCAGTGTCCAGATAAGGTCGGATACGCAGTATTTT.

The rearrangement links TRBV28 to TRBJ1-3; no definite D call. V was trimmed by 5 bases and J by 0 bases, leaving 11 bases between them. CDR3 length equals 15 residues. CDR1 is MDHEN and CDR2 is SYDVKM in the germline V gene. The CDR3 DNA reads TGTGCCAGCAGTCCCCAGGCCTTCTCTGGAAACACCATATATTTT. Translating it yields CASSPQAFSGNTIYF.

This chain connects TRBV25-1 to TRBJ2-3, with 10 bases matching TRBD2. Looked up from germline, CDR1 is MGHDK and CDR2 is SYGVNS. The CDR3 loop spans 19 amino acids. V lost 4 bases, J lost 3 bases, and 16 bases stayed unmatched. The CDR3 protein is CASSALAGAGGPVTDTQYF. The CDR3 bases are TGTGCCAGCAGTGCCCTAGCGGGAGCGGGAGGGCCTGTAACAGATACGCAGTATTTT.

There are many counts of this clonotype. The chain links TRBV25-1 to TRBJ2-3, with 10 positions matching TRBD2. The germline CDR1 and CDR2 sequences are MGHDK and SYGVNS. The length of the CDR3 is 15 residues. Trimming took 4 bases from V and 1 from J; bases not matched to a gene: 2. CDR3 nucleotides: TGTGCCAGCAGTGCCCTAGCGGGGGGCACAGATACGCAGTATTTT. Its protein is CASSALAGGTDTQYF. Full variable domain (remainder filled in from reference TRBV25-1 and TRBJ2-3): EADIYQTPRYLVIGTGKKITLECSQTMGHDKMYWYQQDPGMELHLIHYSYGVNSTEKGDLSSESTVSRIRTEHFPLTLESARPSHTSQYLCASSALAGGTDTQYFGPGTRLTVL.

This chain uses TRBV9 with TRBJ2-1, with D tentatively TRBD1 or TRBD2 (5 bases each). The germline gives CDR1 SGDLS, CDR2 YYNGEE. This CDR3 is 14 amino acids long. The V end lost 0 bases, the J end lost 8 bases, and 12 bases lay between the germline ends. This chain's CDR3 is CASSVAEGRDEQFF. The DNA for the CDR3 is TGTGCCAGCAGCGTAGCTGAGGGACGGGATGAGCAGTTCTTC.

The chain carries TRBV10-1 and TRBJ1-3; D gene unclear. This CDR3 has 13 residues. CDR1 WNHNN and CDR2 SYGVQD come from the germline V gene (reference sequence). The V and J ends lost 6 bases and 2 bases respectively, with 8 bases between them. For the CDR3, the DNA is TGCGCCAGCAGATCCTCGGCTGGAAACACCATATATTTT. Protein product: CASRSSAGNTIYF.

The chain has TRBV5-5 and TRBJ1-1, with no clear D. The CDR3 has 14 residues. V gave up 1 base and J gave up 1 base, with 8 bases separating them. Per the germline V gene, CDR1 is SGHKS and CDR2 is YYEKEE (reference sequence). CDR3 nucleotide sequence: TGTGCCAGCAGCTTGATCGGTGAGAACACTGAAGCTTTCTTT. This codes for CASSLIGENTEAFF.

The sample holds many counts of this clonotype. This sequence joins TRBV5-1 and TRBJ2-7; D gene uncertain. Trimming stripped 4 bases from V and 0 bases from J, with 17 bases between. Germline V CDR1 and CDR2: SGHRS, YFSETQ. The CDR3 has 16 residues. The DNA of the CDR3 is TGCGCCAGCAGCCCACTATCGGGTCTCAGCTCCTACGAGCAGTACTTC. Protein: CASSPLSGLSSYEQYF.

This clonotype is a singleton in its sample. The chain joins TRBV25-1 to TRBJ1-2; 9 nucleotides match TRBD1. This CDR3 is 13 amino acids long. Trimming cost V 3 bases and J 4 bases; bases outside gene matches: 0. Germline V gives CDR1 MGHDK, CDR2 SYGVNS. The DNA for the CDR3 is TGTGCCAGCAGTGAGGGACAGGGCTATGGCTACACCTTC. Translating gives CASSEGQGYGYTF.

This sequence joins TRBV24-1 and TRBJ2-5; D perhaps matches TRBD1 (6 bases). The CDR3 length is 15 residues. Trimming removed 5 bases from V and 3 bases from J, with 15 bases in between. Germline V gene lookup returns CDR1 KGHDR and CDR2 SFDVKD. Here the CDR3 DNA reads TGTGCCACCAGTGCGCCCAGGGGTGCCGAAGAGACCCAGTACTTC. This sequence encodes CATSAPRGAEETQYF.

The sample holds many counts of this clonotype. The chain uses TRBV29-1 and TRBJ2-1; possible D gene TRBD1, 5 bases. Germline CDR1 SQVTM, CDR2 ANQGSEA. Trimming pared 4 bases from V and 8 bases from J, leaving 12 bases between. The CDR3 has 12 residues. The CDR3 DNA is TGCAGCGTTGGGTACAAGGGGCATGAGCAGTTCTTC. Amino acids: CSVGYKGHEQFF.

In this sample, this clonotype turned up a few times. The chain has TRBV28 and TRBJ2-5; D is perhaps TRBD2 (6 bases). Trimming removed 9 bases from V and 2 bases from J, with 13 bases in between. CDR1 MDHEN and CDR2 SYDVKM come from the germline V gene. This CDR3 contains 13 residues. This CDR3 is CASERGLQETQYF. CDR3 bases: TGTGCCAGTGAACGGGGACTGCAAGAGACCCAGTACTTC.

This chain connects TRBV20-1 to TRBJ1-1; D is ambiguous. Per the germline V gene, CDR1 is DFQATT and CDR2 is SNEGSKA (reference sequence). V shed 1 base and J shed 7 bases, with 10 bases lying between them. This CDR3 is 12 amino acids long. DNA of the CDR3: TGCAGTGCTAGAGCAGGAGATTATGAAGCTTTCTTT. This encodes CSARAGDYEAFF.

In this sample, this clonotype turned up many times. The rearrangement links TRBV19 to TRBJ1-5; D is ambiguous. Germline-derived CDR1 and CDR2 are LNHDA and SQIVND (reference sequence). The CDR3 extends over 13 amino acids. V was shortened by 1 base and J by 7 bases, with 8 bases between the two germline ends. DNA for the CDR3: TGTGCCAGTAGTATAGGAATAAAGCAGCCCCAGCATTTT. Translation gives CASSIGIKQPQHF. The whole variable domain, filled in from reference TRBV19 and TRBJ1-5, reads DGGITQSPKYLFRKEGQNVTLSCEQNLNHDAMYWYRQDPGQGLRLIYYSQIVNDFQKGDIAEGYSVSREKKESFPLTVTSAQKNPTAFYLCASSIGIKQPQHFGDGTRLSIL.

The chain carries TRBV24-1 and TRBJ2-2; the match to TRBD1 covers 8 bases. Per the germline V gene, CDR1 is KGHDR and CDR2 is SFDVKD. V lost 1 base and J lost 8; bases outside the gene matches: 11. The length of the CDR3 is 17 residues. The CDR3 coding sequence is TGTGCCACCAGTGATTTTGAGTGGCAGGGGGCGTCGGGGGAGCTGTTTTTT. It codes for CATSDFEWQGASGELFF.

This clonotype has just a few counts. The chain carries TRBV9 and TRBJ2-6; D may match TRBD1 or TRBD2 (5 bases each). The CDR3 length is 17 residues. Germline CDR1 and CDR2: SGDLS and YYNGEE. Deletions cut 3 bases from V and 1 base from J, with 14 bases between. The CDR3 region has the DNA TGTGCCAGCAGCGCGGGACGGACTCCTTCTGGGGCCAACGTCCTGACTTTC. Its translation is CASSAGRTPSGANVLTF.

This clonotype appeared many times. The V gene is TRBV29-1, the J gene TRBJ1-5; D is undetermined. The CDR3 totals 13 residues. Trimming took 6 bases from V and 3 from J, leaving 12 bases between them. The germline gives CDR1 SQVTM, CDR2 ANQGSEA. The CDR3 protein is CSVEDGVNQPQHF. In nucleotides, the CDR3 is TGCAGCGTGGAGGACGGTGTCAATCAGCCCCAGCATTTT.

This clonotype was seen ten or more times. The J gene is TRBJ2-3, the V gene TRBV29-1; D not certain. The CDR3 runs to 13 residues. Per the germline V gene, CDR1 is SQVTM and CDR2 is ANQGSEA. The V and J ends lost 3 bases and 4 bases respectively, with 11 bases between them. The CDR3 reads CSVEGFIPDTQYF. The CDR3 DNA follows: TGCAGCGTTGAGGGGTTCATTCCAGATACGCAGTATTTT.

Ten or more counts support this clonotype. The chain uses TRBV20-1 and TRBJ1-1; no clear D. This CDR3 is 13 amino acids long. The germline V and J ends were trimmed by 4 bases and 1 base, with 10 bases remaining between them. Germline assignment: CDR1 DFQATT and CDR2 SNEGSKA (reference sequence). The DNA for the CDR3 is TGCAGTGCTATAAGGACGGAGAACACTGAAGCTTTCTTT. The encoded protein is CSAIRTENTEAFF.

This clonotype was seen at least ten times. This chain links TRBV9 with TRBJ1-2; D is perhaps TRBD1 (5 bases). This CDR3 has 14 residues. Trimming removed 3 bases at V and 0 bases at J, with 9 bases between. The germline gives CDR1 SGDLS, CDR2 YYNGEE. The CDR3 spells CASSADSSNYGYTF. CDR3 DNA sequence: TGTGCCAGCAGCGCAGACAGTTCTAACTATGGCTACACCTTC.

This rearrangement joins TRBV7-9 to TRBJ2-3; D unclear. The germline V gene has CDR1 SEHNR and CDR2 FQNEAQ (reference sequence). CDR3 length: 13 amino acids. V lost 8 bases to trimming and J lost 0 bases, with 9 bases between them. This chain's CDR3 is CASGTRSTDTQYF. As DNA, the CDR3 is TGTGCCAGCGGAACACGGAGCACAGATACGCAGTATTTT.

The chain carries TRBV24-1 and TRBJ2-5, with 11 bases that match TRBD1. The germline V gene has CDR1 KGHDR and CDR2 SFDVKD. V lost 11 bases, J lost 1 base, and 5 bases stayed unmatched. The CDR3 is 14 amino acids. For the CDR3, the DNA is TGTGCCAGCGGGACAGGGGGTACCCAAGAGACCCAGTACTTC. Translation gives CASGTGGTQETQYF.

This clonotype occurred a few times. The genes are TRBV11-2 and TRBJ1-2; D might be TRBD1 (6 bases). Germline values: CDR1 SGHAT, CDR2 FQNNGV. This CDR3 has 17 amino acids. Trimming stripped 5 bases from V and 6 bases from J, with 25 bases between. CDR3: CASSPNLGGRGGDGYTF. CDR3 DNA: TGTGCCAGCAGCCCAAATCTGGGGGGGCGCGGAGGAGATGGCTACACCTTC.

The chain employs TRBV19 and TRBJ2-5, with TRBD1 matching 9 bases. From germline, CDR1 is LNHDA and CDR2 SQIVND (reference sequence). The junction had 4 bases not matched to a gene; V was cut back by 6 bases and J by 2 bases. This CDR3 contains 14 residues. DNA of the CDR3: TGTGCCAGTAGGGGGACAGGGAGGCAAGAGACCCAGTACTTC. This codes for CASRGTGRQETQYF.

This clonotype was picked up a small number of times. The chain employs TRBV27 and TRBJ2-7; D ambiguous. CDR1 is MNHEY, CDR2 SMNVEV, per germline (reference sequence). Trimming removed 2 bases from V and 0 bases from J, with 14 bases in between. The CDR3 runs to 16 residues. This chain's CDR3 is CASSLVATKSSYEQYF. DNA for the CDR3: TGTGCCAGCAGTTTAGTTGCTACAAAGAGCTCCTACGAGCAGTACTTC.

This clonotype was counted many times. The V and J genes are TRBV2 and TRBJ2-3, with TRBD2 as a possible D gene (6 bases). The CDR3 consists of 17 residues. Trimming removed 1 base at V and 1 base at J, with 15 bases between. The V gene's germline CDR1 is SNHLY and CDR2 FYNNEI. The CDR3 region is CASSEGPGTGGTDTQYF. The CDR3 region has the DNA TGTGCCAGCAGTGAAGGGCCCGGGACGGGGGGCACAGATACGCAGTATTTT.